A single sample is the source of the 16 T cell receptor beta chains below, sequenced in a study of breast tumors, draining lymph nodes, adjacent tissues. Each CDR3 protein gets one entry after TCRdb re-called the multiplex PCR reads with MiXCR. The sample has tens of thousands of distinct CDR3 sequences, roughly 50% seen once; the top ten hold roughly 7.4%. Sequencing input: breast tumor tissue. The source of these receptors is a female donor with breast cancer. Some clones in this sample may be carry-over from other donors' samples.

CDR3 sequence reads: CASSQVAASGETQYF. CDR3 nucleotide sequence: TGTGCCAGCAGCCAAGTGGCGGCGTCGGGGGAGACCCAGTACTTC. This chain joins TRBV5-8 and TRBJ2-5, with a possible D match to TRBD2 (5 bases). The V and J ends lost 4 bases and 5 bases respectively, with 18 bases between them. This CDR3 is 15 amino acids long. CDR1 is SGHTS and CDR2 is YDEGEE in the germline V gene. Full variable domain (remainder filled in from reference TRBV5-8 and TRBJ2-5): EAGVTQSPTHLIKTRGQQATLRCSPISGHTSVYWYQQALGLGLQFLLWYDEGEERNRGNFPPRFSGRQFPNYSSELNVNALELEDSALYLCASSQVAASGETQYFGPGTRLLVL.

Only one count was recorded for this clonotype. The rearrangement joins TRBV20-1 to TRBJ2-1, with 7 bases matching TRBD2. CDR1 and CDR2 (germline): DFQATT, SNEGSKA (reference sequence). This CDR3 comprises 15 residues. After removal of 0 bases from V and 8 bases from J, the junction contained 10 bases not matched to a gene. The CDR3 DNA reads as TGCAGTGCTAGAGATCGACGGGAGGTTAGGTATGAGCAGTTCTTC. Translating it yields CSARDRREVRYEQFF.

This chain links TRBV20-1 with TRBJ2-1, with 8 bases fitting TRBD1. V was pared by 6 bases and J by 4 bases, with 14 bases of the junction left unmatched. The CDR3 is made up of 16 amino acids. CDR1 DFQATT and CDR2 SNEGSKA come from the germline V gene (reference sequence). This CDR3 reads CSAHSGTGTTYNEQFF. CDR3 coding DNA: TGCAGTGCCCATTCGGGGACAGGAACGACTTACAATGAGCAGTTCTTC.

This clonotype was picked up many times. CDR3 amino acids: CASSLPRGSGSLSYEQYF. CDR3 DNA: TGTGCCAGCAGCCTCCCCCGGGGTAGCGGGAGCCTATCCTACGAGCAGTACTTC. V usage is TRBV7-8 and J usage is TRBJ2-7; 9 bases are a match to TRBD2. In germline, CDR1 is SGHVS, CDR2 FQNEAQ. The V segment lost 5 bases and the J segment 1 base; nucleotides outside the gene matches: 15. The CDR3 consists of 18 residues.

This clonotype has just a few counts. The chain uses TRBV7-2 and TRBJ2-5; 7 positions agree with TRBD2. The CDR3 covers 17 residues. Per germline, CDR1 SGHTA and CDR2 FQGNSA. Trimming cost V 1 base and J 5 bases; bases outside gene matches: 13. CDR3 sequence: CASSLGGPERDGETQYF. The CDR3 nucleotides are TGTGCCAGCAGCTTAGGAGGGCCCGAGCGGGATGGGGAGACCCAGTACTTC.

The chain uses TRBV6-5 and TRBJ1-3; 8 positions agree with TRBD1. With V trimmed by 6 bases and J by 3 bases, 4 bases remained unmatched. This CDR3 region has 14 residues. Germline values: CDR1 MNHEY, CDR2 SVGAGI. CDR3 nucleotides: TGTGCCAGCAGGAACAGGGGGTTTGGAAACACCATATATTTT. It specifies CASRNRGFGNTIYF.

This clonotype was recorded only once. The germline gene is not matched at one end of the junction; a read error may be the cause. This sequence joins TRBV5-1 and TRBJ2-7; weak D call: TRBD1 (6 bases). This CDR3 is built from 15 residues. Germline lookup yields CDR1 SGHRS and CDR2 YFSETQ. The CDR3 DNA reads TGCGCCAGCAGTTTGGTGGGAACAGGGATCGACGAGCAGTACTTC. Its translation: CASSLVGTGIDEQYF.

This clonotype appeared once. This chain connects TRBV11-3 to TRBJ1-2, with D unclear. The CDR3 has 16 residues. V lost 0 bases and J lost 6, with 17 bases in between. From germline, CDR1 is SGHNT and CDR2 YENEEA. The CDR3 loop is CASSLEGRASNNGYTF. In DNA form, the CDR3 reads TGTGCCAGCAGCTTAGAAGGCAGAGCGTCCAACAATGGCTACACCTTC.

The CDR3 sequence is CASSRNMATEAFF. The CDR3 DNA follows: TGTGCCAGCAGCCGCAATATGGCCACTGAAGCTTTCTTT. The gene calls are TRBV11-2 and TRBJ1-1; D gene ambiguous. Trimming shortened V by 5 bases and J by 4 bases, and 11 bases separated the two germline ends. The CDR3 has 13 amino acids. Germline CDR1 and CDR2: SGHAT and FQNNGV.

The genes are TRBV12-3 or TRBV12-4 and TRBJ2-1; D might be TRBD1 (7 bases). V lost 6 bases, J lost 4 bases, and 13 bases lay in between. The CDR3 has 14 amino acids. CDR3 sequence reads: CASSRQGGYNEQFF. The CDR3 DNA reads TGTGCCAGCAGCCGGCAGGGGGGATACAATGAGCAGTTCTTC.

V and J are TRBV2 and TRBJ2-1; 11 bases are shared with TRBD2. V shed 2 bases and J 12 bases; nucleotides not matched to a gene: 3. The germline CDR1 and CDR2 sequences are SNHLY and FYNNEI. The CDR3 covers 13 residues. CDR3 protein: CASSERTSGPQFF. The DNA of the CDR3 is TGTGCCAGCAGTGAACGGACTAGCGGGCCGCAGTTCTTC.

As to this clonotype: The final CDR3 position lacks the conserved phenylalanine or tryptophan, pointing to a likely read error. Because the CDR3's place on the DNA is in doubt, the DNA is left out and the CDR3 is given as listed by TCRdb. The chain links TRBV7-9 to TRBJ2-1; the DNA was not used to check the table's D call, TRBD1. The germline gives CDR1 SEHNR, CDR2 FQNEAQ (reference sequence). The CDR3 is 15 amino acids long, termini counted. Here the CDR3 reads CASSSSDRRGYTFGS.

The chain joins TRBV15 to TRBJ2-7; TRBD2 matches 14 bases. From germline, CDR1 is LNHNV and CDR2 YYDKDF (reference sequence). V gave up 3 bases and J gave up 2 bases; unmatched junction bases: 0. The CDR3 spans 15 residues. The DNA of the CDR3 is TGTGCCACCAGCAGGGGACTAGCGGGAGCCTACGAGCAGTACTTC. Translation: CATSRGLAGAYEQYF.

This clonotype was counted at least ten times. This may stem from a read error, because a much larger clone lies one nucleotide away. The chain recombines TRBV9 with TRBJ1-6; D remains ambiguous. Germline CDR1 reads SGDLS; CDR2 reads YYNGEE. This CDR3 spans 15 amino acids. This CDR3 reads CASSVRSTYNSPPHF. The CDR3 region has the DNA TGTGCCAGCAGCGTTCGGAGCACCTATAATTCACCCCCCCACTTT.

This clonotype was recorded a few times. This chain links TRBV29-1 with TRBJ1-1; D is unclear. With 7 bases removed from V and 4 bases from J, the gap between germline ends came to 13 bases. The germline gives CDR1 SQVTM, CDR2 ANQGSEA. CDR3 length: 12 residues. CDR3 region: CSARVTSTEAFF. CDR3 bases: TGCAGCGCTAGGGTGACTAGCACTGAAGCTTTCTTT.

This clonotype was observed at least ten times. CDR3 nucleotides: TGTGCCACCAGTGATTTAGGAGGGAGGGCCGACAATGAGCAGTTCTTC. Its protein is CATSDLGGRADNEQFF. This sequence joins TRBV24-1 and TRBJ2-1; 7 nucleotides line up with TRBD2. CDR1 and CDR2 (germline): KGHDR, SFDVKD. The V and J ends lost 1 base and 5 bases, in that order; junction bases with no gene match: 7. The CDR3 sequence is 16 residues long.